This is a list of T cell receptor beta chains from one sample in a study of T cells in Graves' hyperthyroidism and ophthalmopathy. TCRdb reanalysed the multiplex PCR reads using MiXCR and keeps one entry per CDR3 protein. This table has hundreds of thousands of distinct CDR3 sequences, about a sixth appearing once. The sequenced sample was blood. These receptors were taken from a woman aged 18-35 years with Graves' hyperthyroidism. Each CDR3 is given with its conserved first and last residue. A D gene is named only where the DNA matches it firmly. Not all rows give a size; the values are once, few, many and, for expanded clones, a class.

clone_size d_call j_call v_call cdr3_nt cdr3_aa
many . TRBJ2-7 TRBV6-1 TGTGCCAGCAGTGACGCGGACGGCAGCTCCTACGAGCAGTACTTC CASSDADGSSYEQYF
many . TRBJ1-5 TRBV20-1 TGCAGTGCTAGTTTTGGACGCAATCAGCCCCAGCATTTT CSASFGRNQPQHF
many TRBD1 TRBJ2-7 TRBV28 TGTGCCAGCGGAAGACGGGACAGGGGCCGGGGCGAGCAGTACTTC CASGRRDRGRGEQYF
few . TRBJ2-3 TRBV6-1 TGTGCCAGCAGTCTACTAGCTATTAGCACAGATACGCAGTATTTT CASSLLAISTDTQYF
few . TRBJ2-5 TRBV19 TGTGCCAGTAGTATTTCGGCCATCCAAGAGACCCAGTACTTC CASSISAIQETQYF
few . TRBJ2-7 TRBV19 TGTGCCAGTAGTAGGGGGGCCATCTACGAGCAGTACTTC CASSRGAIYEQYF
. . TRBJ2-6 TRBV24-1 TGTGCCACCAGTGCCGGGAACAACTGGGGGGCCAACGTCCTGACTTTC CATSAGNNWGANVLTF
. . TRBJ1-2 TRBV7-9 TGTGCCAGCAGCTTAGGGGAAAGAAAGGGCTACACCTTC CASSLGERKGYTF
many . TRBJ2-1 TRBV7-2 TGTGCCAGCAGCCCCTTGGGGGGAGTAAATTATGAGGGGCAGTTCTTC CASSPLGGVNYEGQFF
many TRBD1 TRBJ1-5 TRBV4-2 TGTGCCAGCAGCCAAGATCAGGGGGTCTGGCAGCCCCAGCATTTT CASSQDQGVWQPQHF